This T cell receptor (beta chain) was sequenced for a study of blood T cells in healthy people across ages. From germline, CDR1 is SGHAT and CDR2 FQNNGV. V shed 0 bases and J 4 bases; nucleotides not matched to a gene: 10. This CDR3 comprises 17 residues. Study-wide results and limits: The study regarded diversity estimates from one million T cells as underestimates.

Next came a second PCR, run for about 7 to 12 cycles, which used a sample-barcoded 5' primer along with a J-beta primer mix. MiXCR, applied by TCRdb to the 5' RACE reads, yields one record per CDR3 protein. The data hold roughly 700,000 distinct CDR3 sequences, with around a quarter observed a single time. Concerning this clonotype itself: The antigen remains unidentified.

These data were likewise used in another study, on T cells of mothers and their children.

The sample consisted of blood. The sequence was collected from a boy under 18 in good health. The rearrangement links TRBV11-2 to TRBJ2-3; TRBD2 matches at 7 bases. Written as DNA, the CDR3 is TGTGCCAGCAGCTTAGATCTACACGCGGGAGTGGCAGATACGCAGTATTTT. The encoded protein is CASSLDLHAGVADTQYF.